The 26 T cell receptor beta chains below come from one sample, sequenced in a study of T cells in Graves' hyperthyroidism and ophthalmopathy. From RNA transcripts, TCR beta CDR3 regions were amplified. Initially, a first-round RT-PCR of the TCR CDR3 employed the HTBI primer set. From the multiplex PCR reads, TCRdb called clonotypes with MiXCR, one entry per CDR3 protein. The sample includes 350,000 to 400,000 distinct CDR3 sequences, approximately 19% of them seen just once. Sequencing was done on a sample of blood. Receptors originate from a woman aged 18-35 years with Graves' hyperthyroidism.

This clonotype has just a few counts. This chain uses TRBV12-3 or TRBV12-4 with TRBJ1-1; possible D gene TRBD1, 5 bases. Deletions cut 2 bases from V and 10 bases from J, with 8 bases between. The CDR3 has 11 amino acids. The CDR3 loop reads CASSLSGGAFF. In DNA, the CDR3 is TGTGCCAGCAGTTTATCGGGGGGAGCTTTCTTT.

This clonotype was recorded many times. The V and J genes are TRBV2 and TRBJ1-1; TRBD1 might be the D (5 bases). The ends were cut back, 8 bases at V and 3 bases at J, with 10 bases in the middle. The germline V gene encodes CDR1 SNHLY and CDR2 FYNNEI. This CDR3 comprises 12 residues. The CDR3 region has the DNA TGTGCCAGCGGGGGGGAGGACACTGAAGCTTTCTTT. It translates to CASGGEDTEAFF.

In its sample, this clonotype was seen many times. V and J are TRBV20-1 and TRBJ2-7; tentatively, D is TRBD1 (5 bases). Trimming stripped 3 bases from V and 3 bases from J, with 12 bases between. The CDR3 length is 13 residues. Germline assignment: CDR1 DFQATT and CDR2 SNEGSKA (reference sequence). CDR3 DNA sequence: TGCAGTGCTAGGAACCTAGACAGCTACGAGCAGTACTTC. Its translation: CSARNLDSYEQYF.

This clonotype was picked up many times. CDR3 residues: CASSEKGGGYSNQPQHF. The CDR3 nucleotides are TGTGCCAGCAGTGAAAAGGGGGGGGGTTATAGCAATCAGCCCCAGCATTTT. The chain carries TRBV6-1 and TRBJ1-5, with a possible D match to TRBD1 (6 bases). This CDR3 is 17 amino acids long. CDR1 MNHNS and CDR2 SASEGT come from the germline V gene. Trimming left V 2 bases short and J 0 bases short, with 14 bases between.

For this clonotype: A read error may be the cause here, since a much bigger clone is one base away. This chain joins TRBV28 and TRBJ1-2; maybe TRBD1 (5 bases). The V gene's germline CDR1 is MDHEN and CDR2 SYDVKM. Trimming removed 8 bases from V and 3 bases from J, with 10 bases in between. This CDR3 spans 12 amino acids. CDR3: CASFGTYYGYTF. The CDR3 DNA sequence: TGTGCCAGCTTTGGGACGTACTATGGCTACACCTTC.

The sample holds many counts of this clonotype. In DNA form, the CDR3 reads TGCAGTGCTAGAGCCGGAAGGGTGGGTGGCTACACCTTC. Protein product: CSARAGRVGGYTF. The gene calls are TRBV20-1 and TRBJ1-2; unclear D gene. Between the trimmed V and J ends, which lost 1 base and 7 bases, there was a span of 13 bases. Germline V gene sequence: CDR1 DFQATT, CDR2 SNEGSKA (reference sequence). This CDR3 contains 13 residues.

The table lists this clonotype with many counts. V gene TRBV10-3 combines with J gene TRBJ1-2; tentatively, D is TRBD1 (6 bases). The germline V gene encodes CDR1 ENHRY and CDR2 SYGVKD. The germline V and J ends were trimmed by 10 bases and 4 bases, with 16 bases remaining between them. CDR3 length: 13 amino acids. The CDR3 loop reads CATEPGDIYGYTF. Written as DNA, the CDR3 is TGTGCCACCGAACCCGGGGACATCTATGGCTACACCTTC.

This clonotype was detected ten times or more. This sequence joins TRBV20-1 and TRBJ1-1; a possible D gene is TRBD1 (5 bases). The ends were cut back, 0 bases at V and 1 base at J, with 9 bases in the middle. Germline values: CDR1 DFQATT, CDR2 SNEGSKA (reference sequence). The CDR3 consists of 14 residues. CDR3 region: CSARDTRGNTEAFF. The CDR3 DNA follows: TGCAGTGCTAGAGATACTAGGGGGAACACTGAAGCTTTCTTT.

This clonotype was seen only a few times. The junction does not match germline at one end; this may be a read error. The CDR3: CASSTGSGGETQYF. CDR3 DNA sequence: TGTGCTAGCAGCACCGGATCGGGGGGAGAGACCCAGTACTTC. The chain uses TRBV7-7 and TRBJ2-5, with 7 bases matching TRBD2. The germline V gene encodes CDR1 SSHAT and CDR2 FNYEAQ (reference sequence). This CDR3 comprises 14 residues.

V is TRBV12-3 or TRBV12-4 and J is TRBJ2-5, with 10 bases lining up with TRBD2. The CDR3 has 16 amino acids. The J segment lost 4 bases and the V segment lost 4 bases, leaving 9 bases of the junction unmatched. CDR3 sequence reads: CASSSKRGGLIETQYF. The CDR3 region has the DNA TGTGCCAGCAGTTCAAAGCGGGGGGGCCTTATAGAGACCCAGTACTTC.

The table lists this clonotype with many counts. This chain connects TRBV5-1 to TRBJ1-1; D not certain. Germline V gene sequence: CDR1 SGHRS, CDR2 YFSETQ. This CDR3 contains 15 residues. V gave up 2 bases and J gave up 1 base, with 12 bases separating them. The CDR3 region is CASSLGDTRNTEAFF. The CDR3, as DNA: TGCGCCAGCAGCTTAGGAGATACTAGGAACACTGAAGCTTTCTTT.

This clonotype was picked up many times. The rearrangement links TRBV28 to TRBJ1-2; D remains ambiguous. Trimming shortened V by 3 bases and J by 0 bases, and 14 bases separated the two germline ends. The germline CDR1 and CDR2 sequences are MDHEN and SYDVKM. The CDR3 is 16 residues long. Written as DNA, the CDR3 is TGTGCCAGCAGTTTCGTATCGGACCACTCTAACTATGGCTACACCTTC. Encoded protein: CASSFVSDHSNYGYTF.

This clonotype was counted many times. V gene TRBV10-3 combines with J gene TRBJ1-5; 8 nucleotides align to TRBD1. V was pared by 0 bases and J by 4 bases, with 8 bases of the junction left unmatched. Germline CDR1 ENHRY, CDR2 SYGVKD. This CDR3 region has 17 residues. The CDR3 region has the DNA TGTGCCATCAGTGAGTCGGCCGACAGGGGAACTAATCAGCCCCAGCATTTT. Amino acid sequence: CAISESADRGTNQPQHF.

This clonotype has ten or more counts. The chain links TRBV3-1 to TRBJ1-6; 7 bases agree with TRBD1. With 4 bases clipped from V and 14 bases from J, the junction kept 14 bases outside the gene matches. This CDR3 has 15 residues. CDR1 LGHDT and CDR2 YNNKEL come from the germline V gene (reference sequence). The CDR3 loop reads CASSPGGASVLSLHF. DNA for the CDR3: TGTGCCAGCAGCCCAGGGGGGGCATCGGTTTTGTCCCTCCACTTT.

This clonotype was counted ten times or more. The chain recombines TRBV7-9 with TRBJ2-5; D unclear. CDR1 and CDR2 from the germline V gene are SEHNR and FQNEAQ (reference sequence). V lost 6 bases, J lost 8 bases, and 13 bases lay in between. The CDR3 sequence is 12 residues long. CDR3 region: CASRLIKSTQYF. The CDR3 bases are TGTGCCAGCAGGTTGATCAAGTCAACCCAGTACTTC.

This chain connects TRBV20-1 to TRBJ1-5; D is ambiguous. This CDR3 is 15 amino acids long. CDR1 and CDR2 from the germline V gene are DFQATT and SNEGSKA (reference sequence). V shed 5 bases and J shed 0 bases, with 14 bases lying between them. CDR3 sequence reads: CSAGRRETSNQPQHF. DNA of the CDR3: TGCAGTGCTGGTCGGCGGGAAACTAGCAATCAGCCCCAGCATTTT.

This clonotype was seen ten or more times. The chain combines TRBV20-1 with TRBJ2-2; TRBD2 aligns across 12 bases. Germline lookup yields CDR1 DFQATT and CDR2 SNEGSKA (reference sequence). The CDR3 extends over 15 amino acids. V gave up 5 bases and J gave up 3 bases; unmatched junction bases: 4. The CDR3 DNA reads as TGCAGTGCTCCTAGCGGGGGGGCGTACACCGGGGAGCTGTTTTTT. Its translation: CSAPSGGAYTGELFF.

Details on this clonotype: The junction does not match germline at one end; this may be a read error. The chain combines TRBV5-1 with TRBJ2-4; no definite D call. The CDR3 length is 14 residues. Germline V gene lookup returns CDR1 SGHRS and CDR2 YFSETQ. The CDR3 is CASSLVSPKDIKYF. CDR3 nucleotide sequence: TGCGCCAGCAGCTTGGTGTCTCCCAAAGACATTAAGTACTTC. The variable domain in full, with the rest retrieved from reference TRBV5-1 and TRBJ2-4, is KAGVTQTPRYLIKTRGQQVTLSCSPISGHRSVSWYQQTPGQGLQFLFEYFSETQRNKGNFPGRFSGRQFSNSRSEMNVSTLELGDSALYLCASSLVSPKDIKYFGAGTRLSVL.

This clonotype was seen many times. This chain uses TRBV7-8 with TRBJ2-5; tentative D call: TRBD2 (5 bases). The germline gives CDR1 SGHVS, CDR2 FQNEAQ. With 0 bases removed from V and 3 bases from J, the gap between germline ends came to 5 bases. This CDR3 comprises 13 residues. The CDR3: CASSLAEEETQYF. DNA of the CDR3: TGTGCCAGCAGCTTAGCGGAGGAAGAGACCCAGTACTTC.

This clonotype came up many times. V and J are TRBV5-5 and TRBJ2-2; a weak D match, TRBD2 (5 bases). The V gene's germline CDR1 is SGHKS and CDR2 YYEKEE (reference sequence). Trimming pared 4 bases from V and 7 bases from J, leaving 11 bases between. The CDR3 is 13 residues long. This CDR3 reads CASSAGLHGELFF. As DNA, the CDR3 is TGTGCCAGCAGCGCCGGACTGCACGGGGAGCTGTTTTTT.

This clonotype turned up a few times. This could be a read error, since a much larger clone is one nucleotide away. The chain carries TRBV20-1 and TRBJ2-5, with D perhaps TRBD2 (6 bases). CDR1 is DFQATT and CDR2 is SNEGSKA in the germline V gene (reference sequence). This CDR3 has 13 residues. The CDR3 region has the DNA TGCAGTGCCGGGGGTCCGCGGTCGGAGACCAAGTACTTC. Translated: CSAGGPRSETKYF.

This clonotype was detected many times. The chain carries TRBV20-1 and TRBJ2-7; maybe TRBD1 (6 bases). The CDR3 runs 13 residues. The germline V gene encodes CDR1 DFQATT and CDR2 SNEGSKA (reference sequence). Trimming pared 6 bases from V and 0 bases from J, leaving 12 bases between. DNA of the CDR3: TGCAGTGCAAATACGGACAGCTCCTACGAGCAGTACTTC. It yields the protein CSANTDSSYEQYF.

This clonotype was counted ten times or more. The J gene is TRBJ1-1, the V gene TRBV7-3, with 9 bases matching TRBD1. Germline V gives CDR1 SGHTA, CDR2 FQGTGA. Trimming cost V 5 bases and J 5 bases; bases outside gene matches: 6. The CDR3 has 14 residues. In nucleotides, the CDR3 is TGTGCCAGCAGCCACGACAGGGGGGAAACTGAAGCTTTCTTT. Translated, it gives CASSHDRGETEAFF.

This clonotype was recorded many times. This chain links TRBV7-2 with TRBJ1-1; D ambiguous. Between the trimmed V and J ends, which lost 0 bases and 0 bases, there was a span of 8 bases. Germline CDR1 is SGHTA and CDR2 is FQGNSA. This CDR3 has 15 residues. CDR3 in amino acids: CASSLAWSMNTEAFF. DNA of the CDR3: TGTGCCAGCAGCTTAGCCTGGAGTATGAACACTGAAGCTTTCTTT.

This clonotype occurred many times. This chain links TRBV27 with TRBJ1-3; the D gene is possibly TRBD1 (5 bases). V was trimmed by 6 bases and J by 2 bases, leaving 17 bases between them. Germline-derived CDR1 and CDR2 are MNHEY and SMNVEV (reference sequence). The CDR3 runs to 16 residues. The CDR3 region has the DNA TGTGCCAGCAGCCGTCTCCCCCGACAGACTGGAAACACCATATATTTT. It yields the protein CASSRLPRQTGNTIYF.

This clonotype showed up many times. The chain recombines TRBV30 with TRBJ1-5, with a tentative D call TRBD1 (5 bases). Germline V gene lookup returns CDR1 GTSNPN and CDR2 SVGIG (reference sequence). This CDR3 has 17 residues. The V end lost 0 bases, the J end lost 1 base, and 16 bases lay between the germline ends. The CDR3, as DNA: TGTGCCTGGAGTGTAGAATTGGGGCGGAGGAGCAATCAGCCCCAGCATTTT. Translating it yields CAWSVELGRRSNQPQHF.